Below are 32 T cell receptor beta chains sequenced from a single sample in a study of blood T cells in healthy people across ages. With a J-beta primer mix and a sample-barcoded 5' primer, a second PCR ran about 7 to 12 cycles. TCRdb reprocessed the 5' RACE reads with MiXCR, giving one entry per CDR3 protein. This table has about 1.6 million distinct CDR3 sequences, roughly a third appearing once. The sample was blood. These receptors were collected from a woman aged 30 to 39 in good health.

The chain uses TRBV15 and TRBJ2-7; 9 nucleotides line up with TRBD2. V trimming: 0 bases; J trimming: 6 bases; junction bases outside the gene matches: 9. Germline assignment: CDR1 LNHNV and CDR2 YYDKDF (reference sequence). CDR3 size: 16 residues. CDR3 residues: CATSREASGVVREQYF. The CDR3 DNA reads as TGTGCCACCAGCAGAGAGGCTAGCGGGGTAGTTCGCGAGCAGTACTTC. Using reference TRBV15 and TRBJ2-7 for the parts outside the CDR3, the full variable domain is DAMVIQNPRYQVTQFGKPVTLSCSQTLNHNVMYWYQQKSSQAPKLLFHYYDKDFNNEADTPDNFQSRRPNTSFCFLDIRSPGLGDTAMYLCATSREASGVVREQYFGPGTRLTVT.

This clonotype was counted only a few times. The rearrangement uses TRBV4-1 and TRBJ2-1; D gene ambiguous. V was trimmed by 1 base and J by 12 bases, leaving 10 bases between them. The germline V gene encodes CDR1 MGHRA and CDR2 YSYEKL. This CDR3 has 12 amino acids. CDR3 DNA: TGCGCCAGCAGCCAAGGAGAAACTTGGCAGTTCTTC. Residues: CASSQGETWQFF.

The chain combines TRBV19 with TRBJ1-5; D is uncertain. V was trimmed by 6 bases and J by 4 bases, leaving 13 bases between them. The V gene's germline CDR1 is LNHDA and CDR2 SQIVND (reference sequence). This CDR3 has 14 amino acids. The CDR3 reads CASRGWVENQPQHF. Here the CDR3 DNA reads TGTGCCAGTAGAGGTTGGGTAGAAAATCAGCCCCAGCATTTT.

This clonotype was counted at least ten times. The V call is TRBV24-1, the J call TRBJ2-5; TRBD1 might be the D (6 bases). The germline V and J ends were trimmed by 5 bases and 4 bases, with 16 bases remaining between them. CDR1 and CDR2 (germline): KGHDR, SFDVKD. This CDR3 region has 15 residues. The CDR3 nucleotides read TGTGCCACCAGTGTAGGCGCGACAGGTTCAGAGACCCAGTACTTC. This translates into CATSVGATGSETQYF.

The chain carries TRBV12-3 or TRBV12-4 and TRBJ2-5; possible D gene TRBD1, 5 bases. The CDR3 consists of 16 residues. Trimming took 6 bases from V and 5 from J, leaving 22 bases between them. The DNA of the CDR3 is TGTGCCAGCAGCCCCGCCCGGGCAGGGCGTCGTGAGACCCAGTACTTC. Its protein is CASSPARAGRRETQYF.

The chain has TRBV3-1 and TRBJ2-1, with 7 bases identical to TRBD2. V lost 4 bases and J lost 4; bases outside the gene matches: 10. CDR3 length: 16 residues. The germline gives CDR1 LGHDT, CDR2 YNNKEL (reference sequence). This chain's CDR3 is CASSRLPSGKYNEQFF. The DNA of the CDR3 is TGTGCCAGCAGCCGCCTCCCCAGCGGGAAATACAATGAGCAGTTCTTC.

The CDR3 region has the DNA TGTGCCACCAGCAGAGACCTAGTAGGGGCGAAGATGAACACTGAAGCTTTCTTT. Protein sequence: CATSRDLVGAKMNTEAFF. The chain carries TRBV15 and TRBJ1-1; the D gene is possibly TRBD1 (5 bases). CDR1 and CDR2 from the germline V gene are LNHNV and YYDKDF (reference sequence). The CDR3 is 18 amino acids. Trimming took off 0 bases at V and 0 bases at J, with 17 bases between the two ends.

This chain connects TRBV9 to TRBJ2-7, with 8 bases that match TRBD1. This CDR3 has 14 residues. J lost 7 bases, V lost 4 bases, and 10 bases had no gene match. The V gene's germline CDR1 is SGDLS and CDR2 YYNGEE. The CDR3 sequence: CASSPRTGNKEQYF. The CDR3 bases are TGTGCCAGCAGCCCTCGGACAGGGAATAAAGAGCAGTACTTC.

V usage is TRBV14 and J usage is TRBJ2-3; 8 positions match TRBD2. The CDR3 has 16 residues. Losses at the gene ends were 2 bases for V and 2 bases for J; bases not matched to a gene: 6. Looked up from germline, CDR1 is SGHDN and CDR2 is FVKESK. The CDR3 protein is CASSQKIAGITDTQYF. CDR3 nucleotide sequence: TGTGCCAGCAGCCAAAAGATAGCGGGAATCACAGATACGCAGTATTTT.

The rearrangement uses TRBV21-1 and TRBJ1-4; the table's TRBD1 call for D was not verified on the DNA. TRBV21-1 is marked as a pseudogene. There are 15 residues in the CDR3. For the CDR3, the DNA is TGTGCCAGCAGCAAAAGGGACAGGGGGAATGAAAAACTGTTTTTT. Protein: CASSKRDRGNEKLFF.

This clonotype was detected many times. The chain has TRBV9 and TRBJ2-1; 7 bases align to TRBD2. The germline CDR1 and CDR2 sequences are SGDLS and YYNGEE. V dropped 4 bases and J dropped 3; count of bases not matched to a gene: 7. The CDR3 has 15 residues. CDR3 coding DNA: TGTGCCAGCAGCCAGAGACTAGCCAGCTACAATGAGCAGTTCTTC. Amino acid sequence: CASSQRLASYNEQFF.

Comments on this clonotype: This may stem from a read error, because a much larger clone lies one nucleotide away. The CDR3 DNA sequence: TGCGCCAGCAGCCAAGACTTAAGCTCCCACAATGAGCAGTTCTTC. It specifies CASSQDLSSHNEQFF. The chain combines TRBV4-1 with TRBJ2-1; D ambiguous. The CDR3 is 15 amino acids. Germline CDR1 and CDR2: MGHRA and YSYEKL.

This clonotype was found many times. V and J are TRBV29-1 and TRBJ1-4; 8 positions agree with TRBD1. With V trimmed by 3 bases and J by 7 bases, 4 bases remained unmatched. There are 13 residues in the CDR3. Germline V gene data show CDR1 as SQVTM and CDR2 as ANQGSEA. CDR3 protein: CSVEWQGAEKLFF. The CDR3 DNA sequence: TGCAGCGTTGAGTGGCAGGGGGCTGAAAAACTGTTTTTT.

This rearrangement joins TRBV20-1 to TRBJ1-1, with 7 bases fitting TRBD1. V shed 0 bases and J 4 bases; nucleotides not matched to a gene: 5. Germline CDR1 and CDR2: DFQATT and SNEGSKA (reference sequence). The CDR3 length is 14 residues. The CDR3 DNA sequence: TGCAGTGCTAGAGAGACAGGGTGGAGCACTGAAGCTTTCTTT. Protein product: CSARETGWSTEAFF.

This clonotype appeared a few times. The chain joins TRBV12-3 or TRBV12-4 to TRBJ2-7; no clear D gene. Trimming stripped 2 bases from V and 0 bases from J, with 8 bases between. This CDR3 is 14 amino acids long. This CDR3 is CASSLWTSSYEQYF. The CDR3 DNA reads TGTGCCAGCAGTTTATGGACCAGCTCCTACGAGCAGTACTTC.

The rearrangement links TRBV4-1 to TRBJ2-5, with 9 bases aligning to TRBD2. The CDR3 extends over 17 amino acids. Germline CDR1 and CDR2: MGHRA and YSYEKL. Trimming took 1 base from V and 7 from J; bases not matched to a gene: 13. The CDR3 loop is CASSQVASGGTRGTQYF. CDR3 nucleotides: TGCGCCAGCAGCCAAGTTGCCAGCGGGGGGACACGGGGGACCCAGTACTTC.

V usage is TRBV28 and J usage is TRBJ2-2; a weak D match, TRBD1 (5 bases). V shed 4 bases and J shed 4 bases, with 16 bases lying between them. Germline assignment: CDR1 MDHEN and CDR2 SYDVKM. The CDR3 has 16 residues. The CDR3: CASSSQDIVGTGELFF. As DNA, the CDR3 is TGTGCCAGCAGTTCCCAGGACATTGTAGGCACCGGGGAGCTGTTTTTT.

The V and J genes are TRBV7-9 and TRBJ2-1; 10 bases agree with TRBD2. J gave up 8 bases and V 3 bases, and 7 bases lay outside the gene matches. CDR3 length equals 15 residues. The V gene's germline CDR1 is SEHNR and CDR2 FQNEAQ (reference sequence). The CDR3 region has the DNA TGTGCCAGCAGCTTCGCTAGCGGGAGTAGGGATGAGCAGTTCTTC. This sequence encodes CASSFASGSRDEQFF.

This clonotype came up a few times. The CDR3 is CASSELAQGVGYTF. The CDR3 DNA reads as TGTGCCAGCAGTGAGTTGGCACAGGGGGTTGGCTACACCTTC. The chain employs TRBV25-1 and TRBJ1-2; TRBD1 matches 8 bases. Germline CDR1 and CDR2: MGHDK and SYGVNS. The junction had 7 bases not matched to a gene; V was cut back by 3 bases and J by 7 bases. This CDR3 has 14 amino acids.

This clonotype has more than one count but fewer than ten. The chain employs TRBV7-6 and TRBJ2-3; a weak D match, TRBD2 (7 bases). CDR3 length: 16 residues. Germline V gene data show CDR1 as SGHVS and CDR2 as FNYEAQ. Deletions cut 3 bases from V and 5 bases from J, with 18 bases between. The CDR3: CASSLLGGGQRDTQYF. The CDR3 DNA is TGTGCCAGCAGCTTGCTGGGGGGGGGGCAGAGAGATACGCAGTATTTT.

Concerning this clonotype itself: At one boundary the junction diverges from the germline segment, which might be a read error. The V and J genes are TRBV3-1 and TRBJ2-4; D may be TRBD1 (6 bases). The assigned J gene may be wrong: the sequence end matches TRBJ2-7 better. Looked up from germline, CDR1 is LGHDT and CDR2 is YNNKEL (reference sequence). This CDR3 is built from 12 residues. The CDR3 bases are TGTGTCAGCTCCCAAGGGGGTAGCGAGCAGTACTTC. Protein: CVSSQGGSEQYF.

This chain connects TRBV11-2 to TRBJ2-7; 11 bases map to TRBD2. J lost 7 bases, V lost 5 bases, and 16 bases had no gene match. The CDR3 runs to 17 residues. The germline V gene has CDR1 SGHAT and CDR2 FQNNGV. The CDR3 DNA reads TGTGCCAGCAGCAAAGACATGGGACTAGCGGAGAGGAGGGAGCAGTACTTC. Translation gives CASSKDMGLAERREQYF.

This clonotype was detected many times. The J gene is TRBJ2-4, the V gene TRBV4-1; TRBD2 aligns across 7 bases. The CDR3 has 17 residues. From germline, CDR1 is MGHRA and CDR2 YSYEKL. The V segment lost 0 bases and the J segment 0 bases; nucleotides outside the gene matches: 5. DNA for the CDR3: TGCGCCAGCAGCCAAGAAGCGGGAACTCTAGCCAAAAACATTCAGTACTTC. This encodes CASSQEAGTLAKNIQYF.

This clonotype has only a few counts. The chain is built from TRBV12-3 or TRBV12-4 and TRBJ2-1; TRBD2 aligns across 12 bases. V shed 4 bases and J 9 bases; nucleotides not matched to a gene: 7. CDR3 length: 15 residues. CDR3 sequence: CASSSLAGGALEQFF. The CDR3 nucleotides are TGTGCCAGCAGTTCCCTAGCGGGAGGGGCTCTTGAGCAGTTCTTC.

This clonotype was seen a few times. The chain joins TRBV7-9 to TRBJ2-2, with a possible D match to TRBD2 (5 bases). The CDR3 has 15 amino acids. The V end was cut by 5 bases, the J end by 1 base, with 11 bases between. The V gene's germline CDR1 is SEHNR and CDR2 FQNEAQ (reference sequence). The CDR3 sequence: CASSPPRGNTGELFF. The DNA of the CDR3 is TGTGCCAGCAGCCCCCCCCGGGGGAACACCGGGGAGCTGTTTTTT.

On this clonotype itself: An end of the junction differs from the germline gene, which may be a read error. V usage is TRBV4-1 and J usage is TRBJ2-7; 8 positions match TRBD2. Germline values: CDR1 MGHRA, CDR2 YSYEKL. The CDR3 is made up of 15 amino acids. The chain's CDR3 is CAGSQVPGLDAEQYF. The DNA for the CDR3 is TGCGCCGGCAGCCAGGTGCCGGGACTAGATGCCGAGCAGTACTTC.

The chain recombines TRBV20-1 with TRBJ2-3; 12 bases match TRBD2. The CDR3 is 18 residues long. Germline V CDR1 and CDR2: DFQATT, SNEGSKA (reference sequence). V lost 4 bases, J lost 3 bases, and 14 bases stayed unmatched. The DNA for the CDR3 is TGCAGTGCTACTGTGCTAGCGGGGGGGCCCTATGGGACAGATACGCAGTATTTT. Translated: CSATVLAGGPYGTDTQYF.

The CDR3 bases are TGTGCCAGCAGTCGCGTGGGTAGCGGGAGGTTAAAGGAGCAGTACTTC. Translated: CASSRVGSGRLKEQYF. This chain uses TRBV28 with TRBJ2-4, with 10 bases lining up with TRBD2. The J segment lost 13 bases and the V segment lost 5 bases, leaving 17 bases of the junction unmatched. Germline V gene sequence: CDR1 MDHEN, CDR2 SYDVKM. CDR3 length: 16 amino acids.

The chain joins TRBV4-2 to TRBJ2-7, with D maybe TRBD1 (6 bases). The V and J ends lost 5 bases and 0 bases respectively, with 32 bases between them. This CDR3 contains 21 residues. Germline V gives CDR1 LGHNA, CDR2 YNFKEQ. Here the CDR3 DNA reads TGTGCCAGCAGCGCCTCAAGGGGCAGGGGCCAAAGATGGGGGAGCTCCTACGAGCAGTACTTC. It is translated as CASSASRGRGQRWGSSYEQYF.

This chain joins TRBV5-1 and TRBJ1-1; possibly TRBD1 for D (5 bases). Trimming took off 5 bases at V and 0 bases at J, with 14 bases between the two ends. Germline V CDR1 and CDR2: SGHRS, YFSETQ. The CDR3 contains 15 residues. The CDR3 nucleotides read TGCGCCAGCAGGATGGGGCCCCTAATGAACACTGAAGCTTTCTTT. Translated: CASRMGPLMNTEAFF. The full variable domain, in which reference TRBV5-1 and TRBJ1-1 provide the parts outside the CDR3, is KAGVTQTPRYLIKTRGQQVTLSCSPISGHRSVSWYQQTPGQGLQFLFEYFSETQRNKGNFPGRFSGRQFSNSRSEMNVSTLELGDSALYLCASRMGPLMNTEAFFGQGTRLTVV.

The V and J genes are TRBV9 and TRBJ1-2; D gene uncertain. The V and J ends lost 3 bases and 8 bases respectively, with 17 bases between them. The CDR3 contains 14 residues. Germline-derived CDR1 and CDR2 are SGDLS and YYNGEE. The CDR3 is CASSAREVPGGYTF. CDR3 DNA sequence: TGTGCCAGCAGCGCCCGTGAAGTTCCTGGAGGCTACACCTTC.

CDR3 nucleotides: TGCGCCAGCAGCCACCCCAGACAGGGTACCTATAATTCACCCCTCCACTTT. Translated, it gives CASSHPRQGTYNSPLHF. The chain links TRBV4-1 to TRBJ1-6; 7 bases agree with TRBD1. CDR1 is MGHRA and CDR2 is YSYEKL in the germline V gene. The length of the CDR3 is 17 residues. Unmatched junction bases numbered 7, after V lost 3 bases and J lost 2 bases.